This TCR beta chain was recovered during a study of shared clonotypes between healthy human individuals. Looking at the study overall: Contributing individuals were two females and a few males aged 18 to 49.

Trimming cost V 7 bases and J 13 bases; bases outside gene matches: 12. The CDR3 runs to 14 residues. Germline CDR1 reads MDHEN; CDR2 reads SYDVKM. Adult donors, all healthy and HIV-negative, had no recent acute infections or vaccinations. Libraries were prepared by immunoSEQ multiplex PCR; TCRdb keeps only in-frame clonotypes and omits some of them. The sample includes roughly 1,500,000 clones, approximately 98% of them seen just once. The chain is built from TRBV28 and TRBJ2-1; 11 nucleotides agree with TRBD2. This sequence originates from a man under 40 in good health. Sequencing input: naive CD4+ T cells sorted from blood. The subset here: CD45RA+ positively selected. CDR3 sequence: CASTPRLAGTSQFF. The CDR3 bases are TGTGCCAGCACCCCGCGACTAGCGGGGACCAGTCAGTTCTTC. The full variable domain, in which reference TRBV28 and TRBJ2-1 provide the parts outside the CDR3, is DVKVTQSSRYLVKRTGEKVFLECVQDMDHENMFWYRQDPGLGLRLIYFSYDVKMKEKGDIPEGYSVSREKKERFSLILESASTNQTSMYLCASTPRLAGTSQFFGPGTRLTVL.